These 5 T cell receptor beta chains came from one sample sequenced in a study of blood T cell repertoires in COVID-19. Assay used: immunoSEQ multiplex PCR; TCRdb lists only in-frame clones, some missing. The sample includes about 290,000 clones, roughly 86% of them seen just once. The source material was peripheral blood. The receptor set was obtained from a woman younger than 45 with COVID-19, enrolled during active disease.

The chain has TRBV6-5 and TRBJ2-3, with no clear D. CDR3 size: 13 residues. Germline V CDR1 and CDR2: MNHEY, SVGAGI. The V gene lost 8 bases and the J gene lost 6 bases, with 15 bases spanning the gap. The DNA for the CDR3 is TGTGCCAGCCAATTTGCGGCTGCGGATACGCAGTATTTT. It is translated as CASQFAAADTQYF.

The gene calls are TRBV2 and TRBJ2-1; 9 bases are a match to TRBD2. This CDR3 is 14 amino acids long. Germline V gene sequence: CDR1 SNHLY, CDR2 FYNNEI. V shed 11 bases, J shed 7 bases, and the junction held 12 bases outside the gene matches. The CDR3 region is CASGASGVRNEQFF. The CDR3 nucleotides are TGTGCCTCGGGAGCTAGCGGGGTTCGGAATGAGCAGTTCTTC.

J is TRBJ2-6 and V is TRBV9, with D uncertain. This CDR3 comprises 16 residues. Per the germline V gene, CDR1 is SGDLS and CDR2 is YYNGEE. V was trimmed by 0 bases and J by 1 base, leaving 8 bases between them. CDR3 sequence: CASSVVAGSGANVLTF. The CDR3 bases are TGTGCCAGCAGCGTAGTCGCAGGATCTGGGGCCAACGTCCTGACTTTC.

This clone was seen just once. The CDR3: CASSRSSGEGDTQYF. CDR3 bases: TGTGCCAGCAGCCGTTCGAGCGGGGAGGGAGATACGCAGTATTTT. The gene calls are TRBV11-2 and TRBJ2-3; 7 bases fit TRBD2. The CDR3 sequence is 15 residues long. The germline V gene has CDR1 SGHAT and CDR2 FQNNGV. V dropped 5 bases and J dropped 5; count of bases not matched to a gene: 10.

CDR3 sequence reads: CASSLQGANVLTF. The CDR3 DNA reads TGCGCCAGCAGCTTACAGGGGGCCAACGTCCTGACTTTC. The chain employs TRBV5-1 and TRBJ2-6; D gene unclear. Germline V gene data show CDR1 as SGHRS and CDR2 as YFSETQ. The CDR3 totals 13 residues. V lost 2 bases, J lost 4 bases, and 4 bases lay in between.